The next 6 T cell receptor beta chains were all read from a single sample in a study of CD8+CD57+ T cells in acquired aplastic anemia. TCR beta VDJ and CDR3 were profiled, and genomic DNA was the template. MiXCR, applied by TCRdb to the reads, yields one record per CDR3 protein. The data contain 200,000 to 250,000 distinct CDR3 sequences, 34% of them singletons. Sequencing input: sorted CD4+, CD8+, or CD8+CD57+ T cells (not recorded which) from PBMCs. Receptor source: a human donor in good health, serving as a control.

There are many counts of this clonotype. The chain recombines TRBV4-2 with TRBJ2-6; D is unclear. In germline, CDR1 is LGHNA, CDR2 YNFKEQ. V shed 3 bases and J shed 0 bases, with 24 bases lying between them. This CDR3 has 21 residues. CDR3 sequence: CASSQRAYSETRLSGANVLTF. DNA of the CDR3: TGTGCCAGCAGCCAGCGCGCCTATTCGGAAACGCGCCTCTCTGGGGCCAACGTCCTGACTTTC.

The chain employs TRBV12-3 or TRBV12-4 and TRBJ1-1; D not resolved. V gave up 3 bases and J gave up 1 base, with 12 bases separating them. This CDR3 comprises 15 residues. CDR3 sequence: CASSLLSGRNTEAFF. The CDR3 region has the DNA TGTGCCAGCAGTTTGCTTAGTGGCCGGAACACTGAAGCTTTCTTT.

This clonotype was seen repeatedly, ten times or more. The rearrangement links TRBV5-1 to TRBJ1-2; 7 positions agree with TRBD1. Germline CDR1 is SGHRS and CDR2 is YFSETQ. This CDR3 is 14 amino acids long. V gave up 3 bases and J gave up 3 bases; unmatched junction bases: 5. The CDR3 here is CASSYEGADYGYTF. The CDR3 DNA follows: TGCGCCAGCAGCTACGAGGGGGCTGACTATGGCTACACCTTC. The entire variable domain, with the rest obtained from reference TRBV5-1 and TRBJ1-2, is as follows: KAGVTQTPRYLIKTRGQQVTLSCSPISGHRSVSWYQQTPGQGLQFLFEYFSETQRNKGNFPGRFSGRQFSNSRSEMNVSTLELGDSALYLCASSYEGADYGYTFGSGTRLTVV.

This clonotype was seen ten or more times. The rearrangement uses TRBV12-5 and TRBJ1-6; 7 nucleotides match TRBD1. V shed 6 bases and J 4 bases; nucleotides not matched to a gene: 6. This CDR3 contains 15 residues. CDR1 and CDR2 from the germline V gene are LGHNT and FRNRAP. The DNA for the CDR3 is TGTGCTAGTGGCGCGGGACAGCGATATAATTCACCCCTCCACTTT. Translated, it gives CASGAGQRYNSPLHF. The whole variable domain, remainder taken from reference TRBV12-5 and TRBJ1-6, is DARVTQTPRHKVTEMGQEVTMRCQPILGHNTVFWYRQTMMQGLELLAYFRNRAPLDDSGMPKDRFSAEMPDATLATLKIQPSEPRDSAVYFCASGAGQRYNSPLHFGNGTRLTVT.

Many counts were recorded for this clonotype. This chain connects TRBV7-2 to TRBJ1-3, with 9 bases that match TRBD1. The V and J ends lost 6 bases and 1 base, in that order; junction bases with no gene match: 4. This CDR3 has 15 amino acids. Germline loops: CDR1 SGHTA, CDR2 FQGNSA. In DNA, the CDR3 is TGTGCCAGCAGTCGGACAGGGGAATCTGGAAACACCATATATTTT. It codes for CASSRTGESGNTIYF.

Regarding this clonotype: A much bigger clone sits one base away, suggesting this may be a read error. The chain employs TRBV10-3 and TRBJ1-3; D possibly corresponds to TRBD1 (5 bases). The V gene's germline CDR1 is ENHRY and CDR2 SYGVKD. The CDR3 length is 14 residues. This CDR3 reads CAISERDSGNTTYF. The CDR3 nucleotides read TGTGCCATCAGTGAGCGGGACTCTGGAAACACCACATATTTT.